This TCR beta chain was observed in a study of Graves' ophthalmopathy and Graves' hyperthyroidism. From RNA, the CDR3 regions of TCR beta chains were amplified and sequenced. Second-round multiplex PCR followed a first-round RT-PCR using HTBI primers. TCRdb re-called the multiplex PCR reads with MiXCR, one entry per CDR3 protein. The data contain over a million distinct CDR3 sequences, less than 45% of them singletons. Germline values: CDR1 LNHDA, CDR2 SQIVND (reference sequence). The CDR3 sequence is 12 residues long. V was trimmed by 5 bases and J by 6 bases, leaving 10 bases between them. This clonotype was seen at least ten times.

Sequencing was carried out using peripheral blood or thyroid tissue (not recorded which). The chain couples TRBV19 to TRBJ1-1, with D uncertain. This TCR was sampled from an adult man with Graves' hyperthyroidism. The CDR3 bases are TGTGCCAGTAGTTTGGGCGGTCCTGAAGCTTTCTTT. Translation: CASSLGGPEAFF. The entire variable domain, with the rest obtained from reference TRBV19 and TRBJ1-1, is as follows: DGGITQSPKYLFRKEGQNVTLSCEQNLNHDAMYWYRQDPGQGLRLIYYSQIVNDFQKGDIAEGYSVSREKKESFPLTVTSAQKNPTAFYLCASSLGGPEAFFGQGTRLTVV.